This entry lists 27 T cell receptor beta chains sequenced from one sample in a study of regulatory T cells in long-lasting Graves disease. Investigators prepared the TCR beta libraries by applying iRepertoire HTBI primers and Arm-PCR of CDR3 regions. TCRdb recomputed calls from the multiplex PCR reads with MiXCR, one row per CDR3 protein. The sample has a few hundred thousand distinct CDR3 sequences, 23% seen once. Time point specified: persistent/refractory GD, antithyroid drugs over 5 years with positive TRAb. Making the TCR library involved RNA that had been extracted from PBMCs. Sequencing used peripheral blood mononuclear cells (PBMCs), obtained when the disease was refractory, from a patient treated with antithyroid drugs. These receptors all stem from a female donor with Graves disease.

This clonotype has a count of ten or more. V gene TRBV18 combines with J gene TRBJ2-7; 9 nucleotides agree with TRBD2. V lost 0 bases, J lost 3 bases, and 3 bases stayed unmatched. The CDR3 covers 15 residues. The V gene's germline CDR1 is KGHSH and CDR2 LQKENI. DNA for the CDR3: TGTGCCAGCTCACCACCACAACTAGCGGGCTACGAGCAGTACTTC. Translating it yields CASSPPQLAGYEQYF.

This clonotype has ten or more counts. This chain links TRBV12-3 or TRBV12-4 with TRBJ1-2; D is uncertain. The length of the CDR3 is 14 residues. V dropped 4 bases and J dropped 2 bases, with 11 bases sitting between them. CDR3 sequence: CASSSVLGNYGYTF. As DNA, the CDR3 is TGTGCCAGCAGTTCGGTGCTGGGGAACTATGGCTACACCTTC.

This clonotype turned up a few times. The rearrangement joins TRBV24-1 to TRBJ1-1, with D possibly being TRBD1 (5 bases). CDR3 length equals 14 residues. The V end lost 5 bases, the J end lost 1 base, and 10 bases lay between the germline ends. The germline V gene has CDR1 KGHDR and CDR2 SFDVKD. This chain's CDR3 is CATSVGGSNTEAFF. In nucleotides, the CDR3 is TGTGCCACCAGTGTGGGGGGATCGAACACTGAAGCTTTCTTT.

This clonotype came up a few times. The chain couples TRBV29-1 to TRBJ2-5; perhaps TRBD1 as D (6 bases). The germline gives CDR1 SQVTM, CDR2 ANQGSEA. The CDR3 is made up of 12 amino acids. V was clipped by 7 bases and J by 2 bases, with 11 bases between them. The CDR3 spells CSGKDSQETQYF. CDR3 nucleotides: TGCAGCGGAAAGGACAGTCAAGAGACCCAGTACTTC.

This clonotype showed up many times. This chain joins TRBV28 and TRBJ2-5; D may be TRBD1 or TRBD2 (5 bases each). The CDR3 is made up of 13 amino acids. Germline V lookup: CDR1 MDHEN, CDR2 SYDVKM. Trimming removed 0 bases at V and 5 bases at J, with 7 bases between. CDR3 residues: CASSLWGDETQYF. In nucleotides, the CDR3 is TGTGCCAGCAGTTTATGGGGGGACGAGACCCAGTACTTC.

There are a few counts of this clonotype. The chain uses TRBV20-1 and TRBJ1-6; the D is unclear. This CDR3 region has 13 residues. V lost 6 bases and J 4 bases, leaving 10 bases between the germline ends. The germline V gene encodes CDR1 DFQATT and CDR2 SNEGSKA (reference sequence). The CDR3 DNA reads as TGCAGTGCCCTCCCCACTTATAATTCACCCCTCCACTTT. This sequence encodes CSALPTYNSPLHF.

V usage is TRBV30 and J usage is TRBJ2-7, with D maybe TRBD2 (5 bases). Trimming took off 7 bases at V and 2 bases at J, with 12 bases between the two ends. Germline V lookup: CDR1 GTSNPN, CDR2 SVGIG (reference sequence). The CDR3 is 12 amino acids. CDR3 in DNA: TGTGCCTTTAGGACGGGGACCTACGAGCAGTACTTC. Its protein product is CAFRTGTYEQYF.

The rearrangement links TRBV6-1 to TRBJ1-2; 7 nucleotides match TRBD1. Germline CDR1 is MNHNS and CDR2 is SASEGT. J lost 4 bases, V lost 5 bases, and 10 bases had no gene match. The CDR3 is 15 residues long. As DNA, the CDR3 is TGTGCCAGCAGTTCGGGACAGCAACCACTCTATGGCTACACCTTC. Protein: CASSSGQQPLYGYTF.

This clonotype was counted a few times. The gene calls are TRBV2 and TRBJ2-2; 11 bases are a match to TRBD2. The V gene's germline CDR1 is SNHLY and CDR2 FYNNEI. The CDR3 extends over 16 amino acids. Trimming removed 6 bases from V and 1 base from J; junction bases left unmatched: 4. CDR3 amino acids: CASRLGLAGNTGELFF. The CDR3 region has the DNA TGTGCCAGCAGATTAGGACTAGCGGGGAACACCGGGGAGCTGTTTTTT.

This clonotype has just a few counts. CDR3 loop: CASSQYRQENTIYF. The CDR3 DNA reads TGTGCCAGCAGCCAATACAGGCAGGAAAACACCATATATTTT. The rearrangement joins TRBV14 to TRBJ1-3, with D perhaps TRBD1 (5 bases). Trimming cost V 2 bases and J 6 bases, with 11 bases left between them. The CDR3 is made up of 14 amino acids. From germline, CDR1 is SGHDN and CDR2 FVKESK.

J is TRBJ1-2 and V is TRBV29-1; the D is unclear. The V gene's germline CDR1 is SQVTM and CDR2 ANQGSEA. The CDR3 loop spans 12 amino acids. V lost 8 bases, J lost 7 bases, and 17 bases lay in between. CDR3 bases: TGCAGCCCAGCGGCAAGCTGGCGTGGCTACACCTTC. Amino acids: CSPAASWRGYTF. The full variable domain, completed using reference TRBV29-1 and TRBJ1-2, is SAVISQKPSRDICQRGTSLTIQCQVDSQVTMMFWYRQQPGQSLTLIATANQGSEATYESGFVIDKFPISRPNLTFSTLTVSNMSPEDSSIYLCSPAASWRGYTFGSGTRLTVV.

The V call is TRBV20-1, the J call TRBJ2-2, with 8 bases aligning to TRBD2. Germline V CDR1 and CDR2: DFQATT, SNEGSKA (reference sequence). V shed 0 bases and J 3 bases; nucleotides not matched to a gene: 6. CDR3 size: 16 residues. In nucleotides, the CDR3 is TGCAGTGCTAGAGATGGGCGAGCGGGAGACACCGGGGAGCTGTTTTTT. Protein product: CSARDGRAGDTGELFF.

The table lists this clonotype with many counts. The CDR3 DNA is TGTGCCAGCAGTGAGGGTTATAGTTGGGAGAGGGCGACCCAGTACTTC. The encoded protein is CASSEGYSWERATQYF. The V call is TRBV2, the J call TRBJ2-5; the D gene is possibly TRBD2 (5 bases). V was pared by 3 bases and J by 7 bases, with 21 bases between. CDR3 size: 16 residues. Germline V gene sequence: CDR1 SNHLY, CDR2 FYNNEI.

Notes on this clonotype: A read error may account for a junction end that differs from germline. The chain combines TRBV3-1 with TRBJ1-5; no firm D call. Germline assignment: CDR1 LGHDT and CDR2 YNNKEL (reference sequence). CDR3 length equals 13 residues. The CDR3 DNA sequence: TGTGCCGGCAGCCAAGATTTGGGTCAGCCCCAGCATTTT. Its protein product is CAGSQDLGQPQHF. The full variable domain, completed using reference TRBV3-1 and TRBJ1-5, is DTAVSQTPKYLVTQMGNDKSIKCEQNLGHDTMYWYKQDSKKFLKIMFSYNNKELIINETVPNRFSPKSPDKAHLNLHINSLELGDSAVYFCAGSQDLGQPQHFGDGTRLSIL.

The chain carries TRBV28 and TRBJ1-1; 7 bases line up with TRBD1. The CDR3 totals 18 residues. Germline-derived CDR1 and CDR2 are MDHEN and SYDVKM. The J segment lost 1 base and the V segment lost 1 base, leaving 12 bases of the junction unmatched. The chain's CDR3 is CASSLLATGTFWNTEAFF. CDR3 nucleotide sequence: TGTGCCAGCAGTTTATTGGCGACAGGGACCTTCTGGAACACTGAAGCTTTCTTT.

The J gene is TRBJ2-4, the V gene TRBV3-1; 11 bases map to TRBD1. This CDR3 region has 16 residues. The ends lost 0 bases at V and 9 bases at J; junction bases unmatched: 7. The germline V gene has CDR1 LGHDT and CDR2 YNNKEL (reference sequence). CDR3 amino acids: CASSQEGQGAGSIQYF. As DNA, the CDR3 is TGTGCCAGCAGCCAAGAAGGACAGGGGGCAGGCAGCATTCAGTACTTC.

Many counts were recorded for this clonotype. The genes are TRBV2 and TRBJ1-5; D might be TRBD1 (6 bases). Trimming took 7 bases from V and 5 from J, leaving 12 bases between them. Germline assignment: CDR1 SNHLY and CDR2 FYNNEI. CDR3 length: 13 amino acids. The CDR3 loop reads CASTPDSDQPQHF. As DNA, the CDR3 is TGTGCCAGCACCCCGGACAGTGATCAGCCCCAGCATTTT.

This clonotype was counted ten times or more. The V gene is TRBV30, the J gene TRBJ2-7; D call uncertain. Trimming stripped 2 bases from V and 6 bases from J, with 11 bases between. The CDR3 is made up of 12 amino acids. The germline CDR1 and CDR2 sequences are GTSNPN and SVGIG (reference sequence). Here the CDR3 reads CAWSNRVGEQYF. The CDR3 DNA sequence: TGTGCCTGGAGTAACCGAGTGGGCGAGCAGTACTTC.

The J gene is TRBJ1-5, the V gene TRBV30; D might be TRBD1 (6 bases). Germline assignment: CDR1 GTSNPN and CDR2 SVGIG (reference sequence). This CDR3 has 14 amino acids. With 3 bases removed from V and 7 bases from J, the gap between germline ends came to 16 bases. The CDR3 nucleotides are TGTGCCTGGAGGGTCAAGGGGGATAGGCAGCCCCAGCATTTT. Translating it yields CAWRVKGDRQPQHF.

This clonotype was counted at least ten times. This sequence joins TRBV2 and TRBJ2-2; 7 nucleotides align to TRBD2. The CDR3 spans 16 residues. With 4 bases clipped from V and 0 bases from J, the junction kept 5 bases outside the gene matches. The germline V gene encodes CDR1 SNHLY and CDR2 FYNNEI. The CDR3, as DNA: TGTGCCAGCAGTGGAGCGGGGCTCGCGAACACCGGGGAGCTGTTTTTT. Encoded protein: CASSGAGLANTGELFF.

This clonotype has just a few counts. The genes are TRBV20-1 and TRBJ2-1; 8 positions match TRBD2. Germline CDR1 is DFQATT and CDR2 is SNEGSKA (reference sequence). J lost 2 bases, V lost 4 bases, and 4 bases had no gene match. The CDR3 consists of 14 residues. CDR3 in DNA: TGCAGTGCTACGCGGGAGGCCGCCTACAATGAGCAGTTCTTC. Amino acid sequence: CSATREAAYNEQFF.

This clonotype was seen at least ten times. CDR3 bases: TGTGCCAGCAATACGCTGGGGGACATTCAGTACTTC. It specifies CASNTLGDIQYF. The chain is built from TRBV28 and TRBJ2-4; D possibly matches TRBD1 or TRBD2 (5 bases each). CDR3 length: 12 amino acids. CDR1 and CDR2 (germline): MDHEN, SYDVKM. V lost 7 bases to trimming and J lost 8 bases, with 12 bases between them.

In this sample, this clonotype turned up many times. The chain carries TRBV19 and TRBJ2-2, with D possibly matching TRBD2 (5 bases). Per the germline V gene, CDR1 is LNHDA and CDR2 is SQIVND (reference sequence). CDR3 length equals 12 residues. V was clipped by 9 bases and J by 4 bases, with 9 bases between them. In nucleotides, the CDR3 is TGTGCCAGCAGTCGGGGCACCGGGGAGCTGTTTTTT. Translated: CASSRGTGELFF.

On this clonotype itself: A read error may explain this, as a much larger clone is one base away. It is likely a read error, because the conserved phenylalanine at the end of the CDR3 is missing. V usage is TRBV27 and J usage is TRBJ1-5, with D possibly TRBD1 on 6 matching bases. This CDR3 contains 16 residues. CDR1 is MNHEY and CDR2 is SMNVEV in the germline V gene (reference sequence). V was cut by 2 bases and J by 7 bases, with 18 bases left in between. The CDR3 here is CASSLNGGAPVQPQHS. The CDR3 DNA reads as TGTGCCAGCAGTTTAAACGGGGGGGCGCCAGTGCAGCCCCAGCATTCT.

In its sample, this clonotype was seen many times. The gene calls are TRBV12-3 or TRBV12-4 and TRBJ1-2, with D possibly being TRBD1 (6 bases). Deletions cut 8 bases from V and 0 bases from J, with 13 bases between. CDR3 length: 14 amino acids. The CDR3 region has the DNA TGTGCCAGCGGCAAGGACAGAGCTAACTATGGCTACACCTTC. Protein: CASGKDRANYGYTF.

As to this clonotype: A single base separates this from a much larger clone, so it may be a read error. This chain connects TRBV28 to TRBJ1-2; D is perhaps TRBD1 (6 bases). CDR3 length: 15 amino acids. Per germline, CDR1 MDHEN and CDR2 SYDVKM. As DNA, the CDR3 is TGTGCCAGCAGTGATACAACAGGGACCAACTATAGCTACACCTTC. Its protein is CASSDTTGTNYSYTF.

The CDR3 reads CSAQHGEQYF. In nucleotides, the CDR3 is TGCAGTGCTCAACACGGCGAGCAGTACTTC. The chain uses TRBV20-1 and TRBJ2-7; no reliable D call. This CDR3 spans 10 amino acids. Trimming pared 5 bases from V and 6 bases from J, leaving 8 bases between. CDR1 and CDR2 from the germline V gene are DFQATT and SNEGSKA (reference sequence).